The clone carrying this TCR beta chain came up a few times. Its antigen remains unidentified. Full-length variable regions came from constant-region reverse primers plus semi-nested Nested Universal Primer A PCR. TCRdb used MiXCR to reprocess the 5' RACE reads, holding one entry per CDR3 protein. In the table there are some 62,000 distinct CDR3 sequences, about 31% of which are singletons. This CDR3 is built from 11 residues. V was clipped by 8 bases and J by 9 bases, with 11 bases between them. The germline V gene has CDR1 KGHSH and CDR2 LQKENI. Findings and limits, study-wide: Tumor memory CD4+ T cell TCR gene usage clustered with blood and lymph node memory CD4+ cells and lymph node naive CD4+ cells.

The sequencing input was tumor-infiltrating naive CD4+ T cells sorted from the breast tumor. The subset is: naive CD4+ T cells, CD4+CD45RA+CD25-. This TCR was sampled from a female donor with breast cancer. V usage is TRBV18 and J usage is TRBJ2-1, with TRBD2 as a possible D gene (6 bases). The CDR3 DNA sequence: TGTGCCAGCCTGGGGGGTGGTGAGCAGTTCTTC. Translating gives CASLGGGEQFF.